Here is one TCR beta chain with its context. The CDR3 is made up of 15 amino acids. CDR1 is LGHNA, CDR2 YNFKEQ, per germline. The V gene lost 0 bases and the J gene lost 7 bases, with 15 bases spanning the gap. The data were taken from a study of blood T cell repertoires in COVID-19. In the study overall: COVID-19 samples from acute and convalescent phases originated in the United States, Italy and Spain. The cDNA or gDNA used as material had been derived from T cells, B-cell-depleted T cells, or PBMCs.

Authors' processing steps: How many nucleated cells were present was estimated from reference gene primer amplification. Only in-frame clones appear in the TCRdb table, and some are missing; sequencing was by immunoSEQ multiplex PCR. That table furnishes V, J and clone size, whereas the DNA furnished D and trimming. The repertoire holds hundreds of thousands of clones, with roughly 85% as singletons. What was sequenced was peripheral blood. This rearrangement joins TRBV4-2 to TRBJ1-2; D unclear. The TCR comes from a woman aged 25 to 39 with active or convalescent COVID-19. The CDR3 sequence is CASSQDSGPFGGYTF. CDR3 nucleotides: TGTGCCAGCAGCCAAGATAGCGGCCCTTTCGGTGGCTACACCTTC.